One and the same sample provided the 10 T cell receptor beta chains below, sequenced in a study of OX40 agonist ivuxolimab in advanced cancers. Sequencing used immunoSEQ multiplex PCR; TCRdb keeps in-frame clones, though not all of them. Of approximately 160,000 clones listed, 94% are singletons. The sample was CD4+ or CD8+ T cells sorted from blood, taken in a trial of the OX40 agonist ivuxolimab. The receptors here all came from an adult with an advanced solid tumor such as melanoma, head and neck, liver or kidney cancer.

This chain links TRBV6-5 with TRBJ1-5, with 7 bases lining up with TRBD1. The CDR3 runs to 14 residues. The V gene's germline CDR1 is MNHEY and CDR2 SVGAGI. The ends lost 6 bases at V and 7 bases at J; junction bases unmatched: 9. CDR3 DNA sequence: TGTGCCAGCAGCCTTTACGGGACAGAACAGCCCCAGCATTTT. Protein: CASSLYGTEQPQHF.

The CDR3 DNA follows: TGCATCGAATCGACAGGACCAACCTATGGCTACACCTTC. Amino acid sequence: CIESTGPTYGYTF. The chain links TRBV29-1 to TRBJ1-2, with TRBD1 as a possible D gene (6 bases). This CDR3 comprises 13 residues. Germline V CDR1 and CDR2: SQVTM, ANQGSEA.

The rearrangement uses TRBV5-5 and TRBJ1-5; D not resolved. The CDR3 spans 16 residues. Germline lookup yields CDR1 SGHKS and CDR2 YYEKEE (reference sequence). V shed 1 base and J shed 0 bases, with 11 bases lying between them. CDR3 nucleotide sequence: TGTGCCAGCAGCTTGTTTGTCAGCCATAGCAATCAGCCCCAGCATTTT. This sequence encodes CASSLFVSHSNQPQHF.

J is TRBJ2-2 and V is TRBV18; 7 nucleotides agree with TRBD2. This CDR3 has 16 residues. J lost 2 bases, V lost 0 bases, and 3 bases had no gene match. Germline values: CDR1 KGHSH, CDR2 LQKENI. The CDR3 reads CASSPPGLFNTGELFF. In DNA, the CDR3 is TGTGCCAGCTCACCACCGGGACTATTCAACACCGGGGAGCTGTTTTTT.

The V gene is TRBV9, the J gene TRBJ1-1, with 9 bases lining up with TRBD1. This CDR3 has 15 residues. V gave up 3 bases and J gave up 3 bases; unmatched junction bases: 6. Germline CDR1 and CDR2: SGDLS and YYNGEE. CDR3 sequence: CASSGTGGADTEAFF. The DNA for the CDR3 is TGTGCCAGCAGCGGTACAGGGGGCGCGGACACTGAAGCTTTCTTT.

The gene calls are TRBV5-1 and TRBJ1-2; no clear D. Germline CDR1 reads SGHRS; CDR2 reads YFSETQ. V lost 4 bases and J 0 bases, leaving 10 bases between the germline ends. The length of the CDR3 is 14 residues. The DNA of the CDR3 is TGCGCCAGCAGCCCCCTAAGTTCTAACTATGGCTACACCTTC. Its protein product is CASSPLSSNYGYTF.

As for this clone: One end of the junction is discordant with germline, which a read error may explain. The J gene is TRBJ2-7, the V gene TRBV5-1; TRBD2 agrees at 11 bases. Germline CDR1 SGHRS, CDR2 YFSETQ. The CDR3 sequence is 12 residues long. The CDR3 loop is CASSPYGTSGVF. The CDR3 DNA reads TGCGCCAGCAGCCCCTACGGGACTAGCGGAGTGTTC.

The chain uses TRBV20-1 and TRBJ2-1; D unclear. Germline V gives CDR1 DFQATT, CDR2 SNEGSKA (reference sequence). The CDR3 runs to 10 residues. The V end lost 5 bases, the J end lost 15 bases, and 14 bases lay between the germline ends. CDR3 sequence: CSALGPSRFF. For the CDR3, the DNA is TGCAGTGCTCTTGGACCCTCTCGGTTCTTC.

V is TRBV7-2 and J is TRBJ1-2; 7 bases are a match to TRBD1. Germline V gene lookup returns CDR1 SGHTA and CDR2 FQGNSA. This CDR3 is built from 15 residues. The J segment lost 6 bases and the V segment lost 7 bases, leaving 14 bases of the junction unmatched. The CDR3 sequence: CASTLVGGGADGYTF. CDR3 sequence (DNA): TGTGCCAGCACCCTAGTAGGAGGGGGCGCGGATGGCTACACCTTC.

The gene calls are TRBV5-1 and TRBJ2-3; D is perhaps TRBD1 or TRBD2 (5 bases each). The V gene's germline CDR1 is SGHRS and CDR2 YFSETQ. This CDR3 is 16 amino acids long. V was pared by 1 base and J by 0 bases, with 12 bases between. CDR3 coding DNA: TGCGCCAGCAGCTTGCCGAGCGAGGGGAGCACAGATACGCAGTATTTT. Its protein is CASSLPSEGSTDTQYF.